The 5 T cell receptor beta chains below come from one sample, sequenced in a study of T cell clonotyping in hematopoietic cell transplantation. Profiled with immunoSEQ multiplex PCR; TCRdb holds only in-frame clones, not every one. The repertoire holds roughly 15,000 clones, with roughly 60% as singletons. Sample: PBMCs. These receptors originate from a human donor who either received an allogeneic hematopoietic cell transplant for a myeloid malignancy or was a related donor (not recorded which). Some clones in this sample may be carry-over from other donors' samples.

In its sample, this clone was seen a few times. The V call is TRBV7-2, the J call TRBJ2-3; 11 bases map to TRBD2. The CDR3 is 19 amino acids. The germline V gene encodes CDR1 SGHTA and CDR2 FQGNSA. V gave up 2 bases and J gave up 3 bases; unmatched junction bases: 13. Here the CDR3 DNA reads TGTGCCAGCAGCTTACTCCCCGGGACTAGCGGCCCAATGACAGATACGCAGTATTTT. It yields the protein CASSLLPGTSGPMTDTQYF.

CDR3 nucleotide sequence: TGTGCCAGCAGCTTAGGAGGAGGGAACACTGAAGCTTTCTTT. Encoded protein: CASSLGGGNTEAFF. V and J are TRBV11-3 and TRBJ1-1; D is uncertain. CDR1 and CDR2 from the germline V gene are SGHNT and YENEEA. The CDR3 totals 14 residues. Trimming removed 1 base from V and 1 base from J, with 7 bases in between.

This chain links TRBV7-2 with TRBJ2-7, with 7 bases that match TRBD1. V shed 5 bases and J 3 bases; nucleotides not matched to a gene: 7. CDR3 length: 14 residues. The germline gives CDR1 SGHTA, CDR2 FQGNSA. CDR3 sequence (DNA): TGTGCCAGCAGCCAGACCGGGACAGTCTACGAGCAGTACTTC. Translation: CASSQTGTVYEQYF.

The chain carries TRBV20-1 and TRBJ1-1, with a possible D match to TRBD1 (6 bases). In germline, CDR1 is DFQATT, CDR2 SNEGSKA (reference sequence). The CDR3 has 11 amino acids. Trimming removed 6 bases from V and 7 bases from J, with 12 bases in between. CDR3 residues: CSARNRDEAFF. CDR3 sequence (DNA): TGCAGTGCCAGAAACAGGGATGAAGCTTTCTTT.

The chain combines TRBV28 with TRBJ1-5; a weak D match, TRBD1 (5 bases). Germline V lookup: CDR1 MDHEN, CDR2 SYDVKM. The CDR3 is 16 amino acids. The ends were cut back, 3 bases at V and 4 bases at J, with 16 bases in the middle. Here the CDR3 reads CASSLGQDGGNQPQHF. In DNA form, the CDR3 reads TGTGCCAGCAGTTTGGGGCAGGACGGGGGAAATCAGCCCCAGCATTTT.